These 29 T cell receptor beta chains were sequenced from one sample in a study of T cells after yellow fever vaccination. One entry per CDR3 protein results from TCRdb running MiXCR on the 5' RACE reads. The profile shows around 600,000 distinct CDR3 sequences, roughly 12% of them singletons. Sequenced here: PBMCs, sampled on the day of the yellow fever booster vaccination. These receptors originate from a man aged 30-40 years who received the YFV17D yellow fever vaccine.

This clonotype was observed a few times. The chain joins TRBV12-3 or TRBV12-4 to TRBJ1-1; D is uncertain. The CDR3 is 15 amino acids. V lost 8 bases and J lost 6, with 22 bases in between. The CDR3 nucleotides read TGTGCCAGCCTGAACCCAACGGGATCGGCGTCTGAAGCTTTCTTT. Translation gives CASLNPTGSASEAFF.

V is TRBV27 and J is TRBJ2-6; TRBD1 agrees at 9 bases. The germline V gene has CDR1 MNHEY and CDR2 SMNVEV (reference sequence). With 5 bases clipped from V and 2 bases from J, the junction kept 7 bases outside the gene matches. This CDR3 has 17 amino acids. The chain's CDR3 is CASSKPRTGAGANVLTF. The DNA for the CDR3 is TGTGCCAGCAGTAAACCGCGGACAGGGGCTGGGGCCAACGTCCTGACTTTC.

This clonotype was detected a few times. The rearrangement joins TRBV19 to TRBJ2-1; D tentatively fits TRBD1 or TRBD2 (6 bases each). V lost 1 base to trimming and J lost 8 bases, with 15 bases between them. Germline V gene lookup returns CDR1 LNHDA and CDR2 SQIVND (reference sequence). The CDR3 is 15 residues long. The CDR3 nucleotides are TGTGCCAGTAGTATAGTTGGGGGGCGGTCGGATGAGCAGTTCTTC. It is translated as CASSIVGGRSDEQFF. The full variable domain, completed using reference TRBV19 and TRBJ2-1, is DGGITQSPKYLFRKEGQNVTLSCEQNLNHDAMYWYRQDPGQGLRLIYYSQIVNDFQKGDIAEGYSVSREKKESFPLTVTSAQKNPTAFYLCASSIVGGRSDEQFFGPGTRLTVL.

This clonotype was observed at least ten times. The chain recombines TRBV29-1 with TRBJ2-2; D not resolved. The CDR3 is 12 residues long. The germline CDR1 and CDR2 sequences are SQVTM and ANQGSEA. Trimming cost V 6 bases and J 4 bases, with 9 bases left between them. The chain's CDR3 is CSVSKGTGELFF. CDR3 coding DNA: TGCAGCGTCTCGAAGGGCACCGGGGAGCTGTTTTTT.

This clonotype occurred many times. The chain uses TRBV5-6 and TRBJ2-7; possibly TRBD2 for D (6 bases). V was cut by 1 base and J by 0 bases, with 17 bases left in between. Per germline, CDR1 SGHDT and CDR2 YYEEEE. The CDR3 covers 17 residues. CDR3 sequence: CASSLWARTTPSYEQYF. CDR3 coding DNA: TGTGCCAGCAGCTTGTGGGCCCGGACTACCCCCTCCTACGAGCAGTACTTC.

The V gene is TRBV30, the J gene TRBJ1-6, with a tentative D call TRBD1 (5 bases). CDR3 size: 15 residues. Trimming left V 3 bases short and J 7 bases short, with 16 bases between. Germline V gene lookup returns CDR1 GTSNPN and CDR2 SVGIG (reference sequence). The CDR3 DNA is TGTGCCTGGAGGTCTGGGGGATCTTGGAATTCACCCCTCCACTTT. Residues: CAWRSGGSWNSPLHF.

This clonotype has just a few counts. The V gene is TRBV30, the J gene TRBJ2-2; D could derive from TRBD1 or TRBD2 (6 bases each). Germline V gene data show CDR1 as GTSNPN and CDR2 as SVGIG (reference sequence). This CDR3 has 14 amino acids. Trimming pared 4 bases from V and 2 bases from J, leaving 11 bases between. As DNA, the CDR3 is TGTGCCTGGAAACGGGGGCCTAACACCGGGGAGCTGTTTTTT. Protein: CAWKRGPNTGELFF.

A note on this clonotype: Mismatch with germline at one junction end may stem from a read error. The chain combines TRBV20-1 with TRBJ2-1; tentatively, D is TRBD2 (5 bases). In germline, CDR1 is DFQATT, CDR2 SNEGSKA (reference sequence). The CDR3 totals 13 residues. In nucleotides, the CDR3 is TGCAGTGCTAGTGCGTATGGGCCAGCGGCCGTCGATTTC. This sequence encodes CSASAYGPAAVDF.

This clonotype was seen a handful of times. The chain joins TRBV7-9 to TRBJ2-5; D not certain. V lost 5 bases to trimming and J lost 7 bases, with 17 bases between them. Germline assignment: CDR1 SEHNR and CDR2 FQNEAQ (reference sequence). The CDR3 has 14 amino acids. The CDR3 coding sequence is TGTGCCAGCAGCCCCGCCTTGAGAGATGGGACCCAGTACTTC. Its translation is CASSPALRDGTQYF.

Concerning this clonotype: One junction end disagrees with the germline gene, perhaps due to a read error. The rearrangement links TRBV4-1 to TRBJ2-1; D is possibly TRBD1 (6 bases). CDR1 is MGHRA, CDR2 YSYEKL, per germline. This CDR3 region has 15 residues. The CDR3 spells CPSSQGQGKYNEQFF. The CDR3 nucleotides are TGCCCCAGCAGCCAGGGCCAGGGGAAATACAATGAGCAGTTCTTC.

At least ten counts were recorded for this clonotype. This chain uses TRBV9 with TRBJ2-1; TRBD2 matches at 9 bases. CDR3 length: 15 amino acids. Germline loops: CDR1 SGDLS, CDR2 YYNGEE. The ends lost 0 bases at V and 8 bases at J; junction bases unmatched: 6. The CDR3 bases are TGTGCCAGCAGCGTAGATGGGACTAGCTTCGATGAGCAGTTCTTC. Translation gives CASSVDGTSFDEQFF.

The rearrangement joins TRBV5-1 to TRBJ2-5; D gene unclear. This CDR3 comprises 14 residues. Per germline, CDR1 SGHRS and CDR2 YFSETQ. The V gene lost 1 base and the J gene lost 1 base, with 8 bases spanning the gap. CDR3 region: CASSLTVAQETQYF. CDR3 sequence (DNA): TGCGCCAGCAGCTTGACAGTGGCCCAAGAGACCCAGTACTTC.

The chain has TRBV25-1 and TRBJ1-1; D uncertain. This CDR3 contains 13 residues. V was shortened by 0 bases and J by 8 bases, with 10 bases between the two germline ends. Per the germline V gene, CDR1 is MGHDK and CDR2 is SYGVNS. The CDR3 DNA reads TGTGCCAGCAGTGAATATGGGGTGCCCGAAGCTTTCTTT. It is translated as CASSEYGVPEAFF.

The chain has TRBV6-1 and TRBJ2-3, with D maybe TRBD2 (7 bases). The ends were cut back, 6 bases at V and 3 bases at J, with 16 bases in the middle. This CDR3 comprises 15 residues. The germline gives CDR1 MNHNS, CDR2 SASEGT. CDR3 region: CASRGGAIWTDTQYF. CDR3 DNA sequence: TGTGCCAGCAGAGGGGGGGCGATTTGGACAGATACGCAGTATTTT.

This chain uses TRBV7-9 with TRBJ2-7, with 10 bases fitting TRBD2. V trimming: 6 bases; J trimming: 3 bases; junction bases outside the gene matches: 5. The length of the CDR3 is 14 residues. Germline lookup yields CDR1 SEHNR and CDR2 FQNEAQ (reference sequence). This chain's CDR3 is CASRPLAGVYEQYF. CDR3 DNA sequence: TGTGCCAGCAGACCTCTAGCGGGGGTCTACGAGCAGTACTTC.

This chain uses TRBV20-1 with TRBJ2-2; D remains ambiguous. The V and J ends lost 0 bases and 5 bases respectively, with 16 bases between them. There are 16 residues in the CDR3. The germline V gene encodes CDR1 DFQATT and CDR2 SNEGSKA (reference sequence). CDR3 bases: TGCAGTGCTAGAGACGTAGGGAAAGCTCTGACCGGGGAGCTGTTTTTT. Translation: CSARDVGKALTGELFF.

This clonotype was counted only a few times. The J gene is TRBJ2-2, the V gene TRBV4-3; D possibly corresponds to TRBD1 (6 bases). V was clipped by 7 bases and J by 4 bases, with 16 bases between them. Germline V gene lookup returns CDR1 LGHNA and CDR2 YSLEER. The CDR3 consists of 15 residues. CDR3 region: CASTMERTATGELFF. The CDR3 nucleotides read TGCGCCAGCACCATGGAGCGGACAGCCACCGGGGAGCTGTTTTTT.

This clonotype came up a few times. The chain recombines TRBV6-2 or TRBV6-3 with TRBJ2-3; TRBD2 matches at 9 bases. The CDR3 loop spans 15 amino acids. The germline V gene has CDR1 MNHEY and CDR2 SVGEGT. The trim removed 3 bases at V and 4 bases at J, leaving 5 bases unmatched. The CDR3 protein is CASSYVSGRADTQYF. DNA of the CDR3: TGTGCCAGCAGTTATGTTAGCGGGAGAGCAGATACGCAGTATTTT.

This clonotype was observed a few times. The chain combines TRBV6-1 with TRBJ2-5, with 8 bases lining up with TRBD2. This CDR3 spans 14 amino acids. The junction had 13 bases not matched to a gene; V was cut back by 11 bases and J by 5 bases. Germline CDR1 MNHNS, CDR2 SASEGT. The CDR3 coding sequence is TGTGCCGCCCAATTACGGGAGGGCCGTGAGACCCAGTACTTC. It specifies CAAQLREGRETQYF.

The chain joins TRBV24-1 to TRBJ2-1; D call uncertain. V was pared by 0 bases and J by 0 bases, with 17 bases between. The CDR3 has 19 amino acids. Germline V gives CDR1 KGHDR, CDR2 SFDVKD. The chain's CDR3 is CATSDLPKISKSSYNEQFF. The CDR3 bases are TGTGCCACCAGTGATTTGCCCAAAATCAGCAAGAGCTCCTACAATGAGCAGTTCTTC.

The V and J genes are TRBV5-1 and TRBJ2-2; 11 nucleotides match TRBD2. V gave up 4 bases and J gave up 3 bases; unmatched junction bases: 8. This CDR3 is built from 17 residues. Germline loops: CDR1 SGHRS, CDR2 YFSETQ. The CDR3 reads CASSDLAGGSYTGELFF. CDR3 bases: TGCGCCAGCAGCGACCTAGCGGGAGGTAGCTACACCGGGGAGCTGTTTTTT.

V gene TRBV6-1 combines with J gene TRBJ2-1; D might be TRBD2 (6 bases). The CDR3 loop spans 14 amino acids. V gave up 10 bases and J gave up 6 bases, with 19 bases separating them. In germline, CDR1 is MNHNS, CDR2 SASEGT. CDR3 amino acids: CATLRDFGSNEQFF. Written as DNA, the CDR3 is TGTGCCACCCTGCGGGACTTCGGGTCCAATGAGCAGTTCTTC.

V usage is TRBV6-5 and J usage is TRBJ1-4, with D tentatively TRBD1 (6 bases). The CDR3 is 12 residues long. CDR1 is MNHEY, CDR2 SVGAGI, per germline. The germline V and J ends were trimmed by 8 bases and 4 bases, with 8 bases remaining between them. CDR3 residues: CASSGDNEKLFF. CDR3 nucleotides: TGTGCCAGCTCAGGGGATAATGAAAAACTGTTTTTT.

This clonotype came up many times. The chain is built from TRBV6-1 and TRBJ2-7, with a tentative D call TRBD1 (5 bases). Germline V gene lookup returns CDR1 MNHNS and CDR2 SASEGT. The CDR3 extends over 15 amino acids. V was shortened by 4 bases and J by 5 bases, with 18 bases between the two germline ends. CDR3 nucleotides: TGTGCCAGCAGTGCTCCCGGATTTCAGGGCCACGAGCAGTACTTC. Amino acids: CASSAPGFQGHEQYF.

J is TRBJ2-7 and V is TRBV6-2 or TRBV6-3; 9 bases align to TRBD2. The CDR3 is made up of 11 amino acids. The J segment lost 11 bases and the V segment lost 5 bases, leaving 4 bases of the junction unmatched. The germline gives CDR1 MNHEY, CDR2 SVGEGT. The CDR3, as DNA: TGTGCCAGCAGTCCTAGCGGGAAAAAGTACTTC. Protein: CASSPSGKKYF.

CDR3 loop: CASRPSGRSTDTQYF. DNA for the CDR3: TGCGCCAGCAGGCCTAGCGGCCGTAGCACAGATACGCAGTATTTT. This chain connects TRBV10-2 to TRBJ2-3; 7 bases align to TRBD2. This CDR3 has 15 amino acids. Germline V gives CDR1 WSHSY, CDR2 SAAADI. After removal of 6 bases from V and 0 bases from J, the junction contained 6 bases not matched to a gene.

This clonotype was counted only a few times. The genes are TRBV19 and TRBJ2-2; 7 nucleotides align to TRBD2. This CDR3 has 16 residues. The V gene's germline CDR1 is LNHDA and CDR2 SQIVND (reference sequence). Trimming at V came to 3 bases and at J to 1 base, leaving 5 bases not matched to a gene. In DNA form, the CDR3 reads TGTGCCAGTAGTATCAGATCTAGCGGGAACACCGGGGAGCTGTTTTTT. As protein: CASSIRSSGNTGELFF.

V gene TRBV25-1 combines with J gene TRBJ2-1; 10 bases line up with TRBD2. V gave up 2 bases and J gave up 9 bases; unmatched junction bases: 7. Germline V CDR1 and CDR2: MGHDK, SYGVNS. CDR3 length: 15 residues. The CDR3 loop is CASSELAGAIGEQFF. CDR3 nucleotide sequence: TGTGCCAGCAGTGAACTAGCGGGGGCGATTGGTGAGCAGTTCTTC.

Only a few counts were recorded for this clonotype. The chain couples TRBV4-3 to TRBJ2-1, with D uncertain. There are 17 residues in the CDR3. The germline V gene has CDR1 LGHNA and CDR2 YSLEER. Trimming shortened V by 0 bases and J by 3 bases, and 15 bases separated the two germline ends. The CDR3 region has the DNA TGCGCCAGCAGCCAAGATCCCCCAATTGGTTACTACAATGAGCAGTTCTTC. This translates into CASSQDPPIGYYNEQFF.